A selection of T cell receptor beta chains follows, all from one sample in a study of cytomegalovirus exposure and HLA in healthy donors. Libraries were prepared by immunoSEQ multiplex PCR; TCRdb keeps only in-frame clonotypes and omits some of them. Seen in this sample are approximately 82,000 clones; the ten most common clones hold approximately 1.5%. Sequenced sample: PBMCs. These receptors all stem from a woman aged 60-75 years in good health and CMV-seronegative. Each CDR3 is given without its conserved first and last residue.

>TRBJ2-7|TRBV7-2
ASSLGLRGAGGPYEQY
>TRBJ2-7|TRBV19
ASSTVLAGGYEQY
>TRBJ1-1|TRBV5-4
ASSLKTGLGNTEAF
>TRBJ2-1|TRBV6-5
ATTGTSALNEQF
>TRBJ2-5|TRBV11-3
ASSFRQGETQY
>TRBJ2-3|TRBV5-1
ASSLAGGPDTQY
>TRBJ1-2|TRBV6-5
ASSYTRVGYT
>TRBJ2-3|TRBV5-1
ASSSGQGEGDTQY
>TRBJ2-3|TRBV28
ASSYGVAGTDTQY
>TRBJ2-7|TRBV5-6
ASSTWTASYEQY
>TRBJ2-1|TRBV19
ASRGAIGTPYNEQF
>TRBJ2-7|TRBV11-3
ASSLAGGEQY
>TRBJ1-1|TRBV5-1
ASRSIAGNTEAF
>TRBJ2-2|TRBV5-4
ASSTGLGGNTGELF
>TRBJ2-3|TRBV7-9
ASSLSGPDTQY
>TRBJ1-5|TRBV2
ASRGGQGRAQPQH